One and the same sample provided the 14 T cell receptor beta chains below, sequenced in a study of cytomegalovirus exposure and HLA in healthy donors. It was with 60 Vbeta and 13 Jbeta primers that the PCR ran. TCRdb's table, derived via immunoSEQ multiplex PCR, lists solely in-frame clones and lacks some. The repertoire has approximately 210,000 clones, 60% to 85% of them found once; the top ten carry less than 1.1%. Sample: PBMCs. All receptors come from a woman between 40 and 50 years old in good health and CMV-seronegative.

The chain combines TRBV4-3 with TRBJ1-2; TRBD1 agrees at 8 bases. The CDR3 has 16 amino acids. Per germline, CDR1 LGHNA and CDR2 YSLEER. With V trimmed by 3 bases and J by 4 bases, 10 bases remained unmatched. CDR3 sequence: CASSQAGQGIPYGYTF. The CDR3 DNA sequence: TGCGCCAGCAGCCAGGCAGGACAGGGCATTCCCTATGGCTACACCTTC.

This clone has just one count. The V gene is TRBV2, the J gene TRBJ2-2, with TRBD1 matching 7 bases. V was pared by 11 bases and J by 0 bases, with 6 bases of the junction left unmatched. This CDR3 has 14 amino acids. Germline loops: CDR1 SNHLY, CDR2 FYNNEI. The CDR3 sequence: CAERQGANTGELFF. CDR3 sequence (DNA): TGTGCCGAACGGCAGGGGGCGAACACCGGGGAGCTGTTTTTT. The whole variable domain, remainder taken from reference TRBV2 and TRBJ2-2, is EPEVTQTPSHQVTQMGQEVILRCVPISNHLYFYWYRQILGQKVEFLVSFYNNEISEKSEIFDDQFSVERPDGSNFTLKIRSTKLEDSAMYFCAERQGANTGELFFGEGSRLTVL.

The V call is TRBV13, the J call TRBJ2-5; D gene ambiguous. V lost 5 bases, J lost 2 bases, and 24 bases lay in between. Germline CDR1 PRHDT, CDR2 FYEKMQ (reference sequence). The CDR3 runs 18 residues. This CDR3 reads CASSLPLRSSYEQETQYF. CDR3 bases: TGTGCCAGCAGCCTTCCGCTCCGTAGCAGCTACGAGCAAGAGACCCAGTACTTC.

There are a few counts of this clone. V usage is TRBV2 and J usage is TRBJ1-1; perhaps TRBD1 as D (6 bases). This CDR3 is 13 amino acids long. V gave up 4 bases and J gave up 6 bases, with 12 bases separating them. Germline V gives CDR1 SNHLY, CDR2 FYNNEI. For the CDR3, the DNA is TGTGCCAGCAGTGGGACAGCCACCCCTGAAGCTTTCTTT. Protein: CASSGTATPEAFF.

This chain connects TRBV29-1 to TRBJ2-1, with 7 positions matching TRBD2. V shed 7 bases, J shed 4 bases, and the junction held 7 bases outside the gene matches. Germline lookup yields CDR1 SQVTM and CDR2 ANQGSEA. The CDR3 loop spans 13 amino acids. The CDR3 region has the DNA TGCAGCGAGTGGACTAGGGGTTACAATGAGCAGTTCTTC. Protein: CSEWTRGYNEQFF.

The gene calls are TRBV5-3 and TRBJ2-7, with D perhaps TRBD1 (6 bases). TRBV5-3 is classed as an ORF, of uncertain function. The CDR3 runs to 15 residues. V lost 4 bases to trimming and J lost 3 bases, with 17 bases between them. The CDR3 here is CARSPHRDNRYEQYF. CDR3 bases: TGTGCCAGAAGCCCCCACCGGGACAACCGCTACGAGCAGTACTTC.

V and J are TRBV6-6 and TRBJ2-1, with 13 positions matching TRBD2. The CDR3 length is 16 residues. The V and J ends lost 5 bases and 3 bases, in that order; junction bases with no gene match: 4. CDR1 is MNHNY, CDR2 SVGAGI, per germline (reference sequence). The CDR3 spells CASSQRTSGSYNEQFF. DNA of the CDR3: TGTGCCAGCAGTCAGCGGACTAGCGGGAGCTACAATGAGCAGTTCTTC.

This clone appeared a few times. CDR3 sequence (DNA): TGTGCCAGCAGTCTTCGGGGTACGGAAGAGACCCAGTACTTC. It codes for CASSLRGTEETQYF. This chain links TRBV6-5 with TRBJ2-5; TRBD2 might be the D (5 bases). V lost 5 bases and J 3 bases, leaving 13 bases between the germline ends. Germline lookup yields CDR1 MNHEY and CDR2 SVGAGI. This CDR3 spans 14 amino acids.

The J gene is TRBJ2-1, the V gene TRBV9, with D possibly matching TRBD2 (6 bases). The CDR3 is made up of 15 amino acids. CDR1 is SGDLS and CDR2 is YYNGEE in the germline V gene. Trimming removed 0 bases at V and 4 bases at J, with 11 bases between. As DNA, the CDR3 is TGTGCCAGCAGCGTAGGGTCGGGAGTGTACAATGAGCAGTTCTTC. Encoded protein: CASSVGSGVYNEQFF.

The genes are TRBV9 and TRBJ1-1, with D possibly TRBD1 on 5 matching bases. The germline gives CDR1 SGDLS, CDR2 YYNGEE. The CDR3 extends over 15 amino acids. Deletions cut 5 bases from V and 7 bases from J, with 21 bases between. CDR3 sequence reads: CASSPISDSRYEAFF. As DNA, the CDR3 is TGTGCCAGCAGTCCGATATCTGACAGCCGTTATGAAGCTTTCTTT. The whole variable domain, remainder taken from reference TRBV9 and TRBJ1-1, is DSGVTQTPKHLITATGQRVTLRCSPRSGDLSVYWYQQSLDQGLQFLIQYYNGEERAKGNILERFSAQQFPDLHSELNLSSLELGDSALYFCASSPISDSRYEAFFGQGTRLTVV.

The V and J genes are TRBV7-2 and TRBJ2-5; a possible D gene is TRBD2 (6 bases). Germline V gene sequence: CDR1 SGHTA, CDR2 FQGNSA. Between the trimmed V and J ends, which lost 3 bases and 5 bases, there was a span of 13 bases. This CDR3 spans 14 amino acids. The CDR3 region is CASSLGGTSETQYF. DNA for the CDR3: TGTGCCAGCAGCTTGGGGGGAACGTCGGAGACCCAGTACTTC.

This clone was counted a few times. This sequence joins TRBV18 and TRBJ2-7; the D gene is possibly TRBD2 (5 bases). V shed 2 bases and J shed 0 bases, with 8 bases lying between them. CDR3 length: 14 residues. Germline CDR1 reads KGHSH; CDR2 reads LQKENI. The CDR3 coding sequence is TGTGCCAGCTCACCAACGGGATACTCCTACGAGCAGTACGTC. This sequence encodes CASSPTGYSYEQYV.

The chain has TRBV5-4 and TRBJ2-2; TRBD2 matches 11 bases. The CDR3 spans 16 residues. CDR1 SGHNT and CDR2 YYREEE come from the germline V gene (reference sequence). The V gene end was trimmed by 2 bases and the J gene end by 4 bases; junction bases not matched to a gene: 4. CDR3 loop: CASSLLAGASTGELFF. The CDR3 DNA reads TGTGCCAGCAGCTTACTAGCGGGAGCGAGCACCGGGGAGCTGTTTTTT.

This clone has just a few counts. The V and J genes are TRBV6-1 and TRBJ2-7; D remains unclear. Per germline, CDR1 MNHNS and CDR2 SASEGT. With 3 bases removed from V and 2 bases from J, the gap between germline ends came to 17 bases. The CDR3 covers 16 residues. CDR3 nucleotide sequence: TGTGCCAGCAGTGACAGCAGAGACCCGACAACCTACGAGCAGTACGTC. It specifies CASSDSRDPTTYEQYV.